Below are 20 T cell receptor beta chains sequenced from a single sample in a study of shared clonotypes between healthy human individuals. Repertoires were generated with immunoSEQ multiplex PCR, while TCRdb's copy carries only in-frame clones and drops some. Counted here are 2 million to 2.5 million clones, approximately 90% occurring once; the ten biggest clones make up about 0.36%. Sequenced material: naive CD4+ T cells from PBMCs. Subset described: CD45RA+ positively selected. Receptor source: a man younger than 35 in good health. Some clones in this sample may be carry-over from other donors' samples.

The chain combines TRBV27 with TRBJ1-4; 7 bases are a match to TRBD1. The germline V gene encodes CDR1 MNHEY and CDR2 SMNVEV (reference sequence). This CDR3 is built from 17 residues. J was trimmed by 1 base and V by 0 bases; bases with no gene match: 5. The CDR3 DNA sequence: TGTGCCAGCAGTTTATCAGGGGGCGCCGGAACTAATGAAAAACTGTTTTTT. It is translated as CASSLSGGAGTNEKLFF.

The chain uses TRBV6-9 and TRBJ2-3; TRBD2 aligns across 7 bases. V trimming: 8 bases; J trimming: 0 bases; junction bases outside the gene matches: 8. CDR1 and CDR2 from the germline V gene are MNHGY and SVAAGI. The CDR3 totals 15 residues. The CDR3 here is CASLSGNPSTDTQYF. The DNA of the CDR3 is TGTGCCAGCCTGAGCGGGAACCCTAGCACAGATACGCAGTATTTT.

In this sample, this clone turned up once. The chain is built from TRBV5-1 and TRBJ1-1; D is unclear. CDR3 size: 15 residues. Germline-derived CDR1 and CDR2 are SGHRS and YFSETQ. The V gene lost 1 base and the J gene lost 5 bases, with 15 bases spanning the gap. The CDR3 DNA reads TGCGCCAGCAGCTTGAACACCCGTGGGAGTACTGAAGCTTTCTTT. Residues: CASSLNTRGSTEAFF.

This rearrangement joins TRBV27 to TRBJ2-1; 9 bases map to TRBD1. The CDR3 covers 15 residues. Unmatched junction bases numbered 4, after V lost 3 bases and J lost 4 bases. The germline gives CDR1 MNHEY, CDR2 SMNVEV (reference sequence). CDR3 nucleotide sequence: TGTGCCAGCAGTTTGGGACAGGGCGGGTACAATGAGCAGTTCTTC. This gives the protein CASSLGQGGYNEQFF.

The gene calls are TRBV10-3 and TRBJ2-6; no reliable D call. The CDR3 is 15 amino acids. V was pared by 8 bases and J by 2 bases, with 13 bases between. From germline, CDR1 is ENHRY and CDR2 SYGVKD. The DNA of the CDR3 is TGTGCCATCGGGGATCGGGTGACTGGGGCCAACGTCCTGACTTTC. Residues: CAIGDRVTGANVLTF.

The chain combines TRBV11-2 with TRBJ2-4; TRBD1 is a possible D gene (6 bases). Trimming took 5 bases from V and 6 from J, leaving 20 bases between them. Germline CDR1 and CDR2: SGHAT and FQNNGV. This CDR3 contains 16 residues. The CDR3 DNA follows: TGTGCCAGCAGCCCAATCAGAGGGGACAAAGGAAACATTCAGTACTTC. Its protein is CASSPIRGDKGNIQYF. The variable domain in full, completed from reference TRBV11-2 and TRBJ2-4, reads EAGVAQSPRYKIIEKRQSVAFWCNPISGHATLYWYQQILGQGPKLLIQFQNNGVVDDSQLPKDRFSAERLKGVDSTLKIQPAKLEDSAVYLCASSPIRGDKGNIQYFGAGTRLSVL.

A note on this clone: Other DNA variants within this sample encode the same CDR3. The chain combines TRBV9 with TRBJ2-5; 9 nucleotides line up with TRBD1. Germline V gene lookup returns CDR1 SGDLS and CDR2 YYNGEE. Trimming removed 3 bases from V and 5 bases from J; junction bases left unmatched: 5. CDR3 length: 14 residues. The CDR3 DNA reads TGTGCCAGCAGCGCGACAGGGGGTTGGGAGACCCAGTACTTC. Translation: CASSATGGWETQYF.

The chain is built from TRBV29-1 and TRBJ1-1; D gene uncertain. CDR3 length equals 14 residues. Germline assignment: CDR1 SQVTM and CDR2 ANQGSEA. With 6 bases removed from V and 0 bases from J, the gap between germline ends came to 14 bases. The CDR3 is CSVVLTTVNTEAFF. CDR3 nucleotide sequence: TGCAGCGTGGTCCTCACGACTGTGAACACTGAAGCTTTCTTT.

In regard to this clone: Within the sample, other DNA sequences also encode this same CDR3. This sequence joins TRBV5-1 and TRBJ2-7; no firm D call. CDR1 is SGHRS, CDR2 YFSETQ, per germline. The CDR3 is 12 residues long. V was pared by 0 bases and J by 4 bases, with 5 bases between. The CDR3, as DNA: TGCGCCAGCAGCTTGGTTGGTTACGAGCAGTACTTC. Its translation is CASSLVGYEQYF.

J is TRBJ2-5 and V is TRBV10-3; perhaps TRBD1 as D (6 bases). V gave up 5 bases and J gave up 3 bases, with 7 bases separating them. From germline, CDR1 is ENHRY and CDR2 SYGVKD. The CDR3 runs 12 residues. The CDR3 region has the DNA TGTGCCATCAGTACAGGGAAAGAGACCCAGTACTTC. Amino acid sequence: CAISTGKETQYF.

This chain connects TRBV7-3 to TRBJ2-6, with D perhaps TRBD1 or TRBD2 (5 bases each). Germline-derived CDR1 and CDR2 are SGHTA and FQGTGA. CDR3 size: 18 residues. Trimming shortened V by 5 bases and J by 0 bases, and 17 bases separated the two germline ends. The CDR3 DNA reads TGTGCCAGCAGCCTAGGGACCTCTAGGGGCTCTGGGGCCAACGTCCTGACTTTC. Translated, it gives CASSLGTSRGSGANVLTF.

V and J are TRBV4-1 and TRBJ2-6; 11 bases are a match to TRBD1. V lost 1 base to trimming and J lost 3 bases; unmatched junction nucleotides: 2. Looked up from germline, CDR1 is MGHRA and CDR2 is YSYEKL. CDR3 length equals 17 residues. CDR3 region: CASSQGTGGGGANVLTF. The CDR3 DNA reads as TGCGCCAGCAGCCAAGGGACAGGGGGCGGTGGGGCCAACGTCCTGACTTTC.

The genes are TRBV19 and TRBJ2-5; 12 bases fit TRBD2. Losses at the gene ends were 4 bases for V and 2 bases for J; bases not matched to a gene: 2. Germline V gene lookup returns CDR1 LNHDA and CDR2 SQIVND (reference sequence). CDR3 length equals 15 residues. The CDR3 nucleotides are TGTGCCAGTAGTACCGGACTAGCGGGACAAGAGACCCAGTACTTC. Translation gives CASSTGLAGQETQYF.

The rearrangement links TRBV18 to TRBJ2-2; 8 nucleotides align to TRBD1. Germline loops: CDR1 KGHSH, CDR2 LQKENI. V was pared by 3 bases and J by 7 bases, with 7 bases of the junction left unmatched. This CDR3 comprises 15 residues. The CDR3 protein is CASSPGQGGGGELFF. CDR3 in DNA: TGTGCCAGCTCACCTGGACAGGGTGGCGGCGGGGAGCTGTTTTTT.

The gene calls are TRBV19 and TRBJ1-2; 7 bases align to TRBD1. CDR1 is LNHDA and CDR2 is SQIVND in the germline V gene (reference sequence). The trim removed 2 bases at V and 0 bases at J, leaving 6 bases unmatched. The CDR3 has 16 amino acids. CDR3 sequence (DNA): TGTGCCAGTAGTATATCGGGACAGTCTCCTAACTATGGCTACACCTTC. It yields the protein CASSISGQSPNYGYTF.

This sequence joins TRBV9 and TRBJ2-5; a possible D gene is TRBD1 (6 bases). With the DNA end fitting TRBJ2-7 better, the J assignment may be wrong. The V gene's germline CDR1 is SGDLS and CDR2 YYNGEE. The CDR3 runs 15 residues. The CDR3 nucleotides read TGTGCCAGCAGCCCGGGACATGGGGGCTTCTACGAGCAGTACTTC. Translated: CASSPGHGGFYEQYF.

The chain combines TRBV30 with TRBJ1-1, with D unclear. Germline V gene lookup returns CDR1 GTSNPN and CDR2 SVGIG (reference sequence). This CDR3 is built from 11 residues. V lost 8 bases and J lost 7, with 14 bases in between. The CDR3 loop reads CARAGRSEAFF. The DNA of the CDR3 is TGTGCCCGCGCCGGGCGAAGTGAAGCTTTCTTT. The full variable domain, with the rest looked up from reference TRBV30 and TRBJ1-1, is SQTIHQWPATLVQPVGSPLSLECTVEGTSNPNLYWYRQAAGRGLQLLFYSVGIGQISSEVPQNLSASRPQDRQFILSSKKLLLSDSGFYLCARAGRSEAFFGQGTRLTVV.

This chain joins TRBV2 and TRBJ2-7, with TRBD1 matching 10 bases. CDR1 SNHLY and CDR2 FYNNEI come from the germline V gene. With 6 bases clipped from V and 5 bases from J, the junction kept 7 bases outside the gene matches. This CDR3 contains 14 residues. The CDR3 bases are TGTGCCAGCAGGATTGGACAGGGGGGTCACGAGCAGTACTTC. Protein product: CASRIGQGGHEQYF.

The V gene is TRBV28, the J gene TRBJ2-2, with D uncertain. V lost 0 bases to trimming and J lost 5 bases, with 7 bases between them. The CDR3 is 14 residues long. Germline V CDR1 and CDR2: MDHEN, SYDVKM. Here the CDR3 reads CASSLWLLTGELFF. In DNA form, the CDR3 reads TGTGCCAGCAGTTTATGGTTACTAACCGGGGAGCTGTTTTTT.

The CDR3 loop is CASRLQGGYEQYF. The CDR3 DNA reads as TGTGCCAGCAGGTTACAGGGAGGCTACGAGCAGTACTTC. This rearrangement joins TRBV7-2 to TRBJ2-7, with D perhaps assigned TRBD1 or TRBD2 (6 bases each). V was cut by 6 bases and J by 3 bases, with 12 bases left in between. The CDR3 covers 13 residues. Germline CDR1 reads SGHTA; CDR2 reads FQGNSA.